What follows are 28 T cell receptor beta chains derived from one specimen sequenced in a study of blood T cell repertoires in COVID-19. Some clones are missing from TCRdb's copy, which holds only in-frame ones; the method was immunoSEQ multiplex PCR. The sample has about 240,000 clones, about four fifths seen once. Sequenced input: peripheral blood. Receptors were obtained from a man aged 25-40 years who had recovered from COVID-19.

V is TRBV9 and J is TRBJ2-6; D is possibly TRBD1 (5 bases). V lost 3 bases to trimming and J lost 1 base, with 14 bases between them. The germline V gene encodes CDR1 SGDLS and CDR2 YYNGEE. The CDR3 extends over 17 amino acids. The CDR3 nucleotides are TGTGCCAGCAGCGAGAGCCCAGGGTTTTCTGGGGCCAACGTCCTGACTTTC. Translation: CASSESPGFSGANVLTF. The entire variable domain, with the rest obtained from reference TRBV9 and TRBJ2-6, is as follows: DSGVTQTPKHLITATGQRVTLRCSPRSGDLSVYWYQQSLDQGLQFLIQYYNGEERAKGNILERFSAQQFPDLHSELNLSSLELGDSALYFCASSESPGFSGANVLTFGAGSRLTVL.

This rearrangement joins TRBV27 to TRBJ1-1; 9 nucleotides agree with TRBD1. V dropped 4 bases and J dropped 3; count of bases not matched to a gene: 15. The CDR3 extends over 18 amino acids. The germline V gene has CDR1 MNHEY and CDR2 SMNVEV (reference sequence). CDR3 sequence reads: CASSSYSWTGDFHTEAFF. CDR3 DNA: TGTGCCAGCAGTTCCTACTCGTGGACAGGGGACTTTCACACTGAAGCTTTCTTT.

V is TRBV7-4 and J is TRBJ1-3; D is possibly TRBD1 (5 bases). CDR1 is SGHVT and CDR2 is SQSDAQ in the germline V gene. The CDR3 extends over 14 amino acids. The V end was cut by 3 bases, the J end by 4 bases, with 10 bases between. The CDR3 coding sequence is TGTGCCAGCAGCTTCAGGGTCGTCGGAAACACCATATATTTT. Translation gives CASSFRVVGNTIYF.

V usage is TRBV4-2 and J usage is TRBJ1-3; D gene ambiguous. This CDR3 is 12 amino acids long. Germline V gives CDR1 LGHNA, CDR2 YNFKEQ. Deletions cut 0 bases from V and 11 bases from J, with 8 bases between. DNA for the CDR3: TGTGCCAGCAGCCAAGAGAGCGATTCCATATATTTT. Protein: CASSQESDSIYF.

The genes are TRBV27 and TRBJ1-3, with D tentatively TRBD1 (6 bases). The CDR3 extends over 18 amino acids. V lost 8 bases and J lost 2, with 25 bases in between. Germline loops: CDR1 MNHEY, CDR2 SMNVEV (reference sequence). The CDR3 DNA reads as TGTGCCAGCTCCCCCACAGGGCCTTCCCTTTTAGCTGGAAACACCATATATTTT. Protein: CASSPTGPSLLAGNTIYF.

The CDR3 loop is CASSRQGMNTEAFF. CDR3 DNA sequence: TGTGCCAGCAGTCGACAGGGGATGAACACTGAAGCTTTCTTT. This chain joins TRBV2 and TRBJ1-1; 8 bases fit TRBD1. CDR1 and CDR2 (germline): SNHLY, FYNNEI. J gave up 0 bases and V 5 bases, and 2 bases lay outside the gene matches. The CDR3 contains 14 residues.

This clone came up a few times. This sequence joins TRBV6-1 and TRBJ2-3; 10 bases are a match to TRBD1. Germline V gene data show CDR1 as MNHNS and CDR2 as SASEGT. The ends lost 0 bases at V and 6 bases at J; junction bases unmatched: 6. This CDR3 contains 16 residues. The DNA for the CDR3 is TGTGCCAGCAGTGAAGCCCCGGGACAGGGGTCGGATACGCAGTATTTT. Its translation: CASSEAPGQGSDTQYF.

This chain uses TRBV5-4 with TRBJ2-7, with 8 bases identical to TRBD1. Germline CDR1 reads SGHNT; CDR2 reads YYREEE (reference sequence). Unmatched junction bases numbered 8, after V lost 5 bases and J lost 4 bases. The CDR3 sequence is 14 residues long. The CDR3 DNA reads TGTGCCAGCAGTCACCGGGACAGGAGATACGAGCAGTACTTC. Amino acid sequence: CASSHRDRRYEQYF.

The rearrangement joins TRBV19 to TRBJ1-2, with D perhaps TRBD1 (6 bases). Germline V gene data show CDR1 as LNHDA and CDR2 as SQIVND (reference sequence). The germline V and J ends were trimmed by 6 bases and 7 bases, with 15 bases remaining between them. This CDR3 is built from 13 residues. The chain's CDR3 is CASRKGQGRGYTF. DNA for the CDR3: TGTGCCAGTAGGAAGGGGCAGGGGCGTGGCTACACCTTC.

CDR3: CASSESGYGNTIYF. The CDR3 DNA reads TGTGCCAGTAGTGAATCGGGATACGGAAACACCATATATTTT. This rearrangement joins TRBV19 to TRBJ1-3; no clear D gene. The germline V gene encodes CDR1 LNHDA and CDR2 SQIVND (reference sequence). There are 14 residues in the CDR3. The V gene lost 5 bases and the J gene lost 4 bases, with 12 bases spanning the gap. Filled out from reference TRBV19 and TRBJ1-3, the complete variable domain reads DGGITQSPKYLFRKEGQNVTLSCEQNLNHDAMYWYRQDPGQGLRLIYYSQIVNDFQKGDIAEGYSVSREKKESFPLTVTSAQKNPTAFYLCASSESGYGNTIYFGEGSWLTVV.

The V call is TRBV7-9, the J call TRBJ2-5; D is unclear. The CDR3 covers 12 residues. Per the germline V gene, CDR1 is SEHNR and CDR2 is FQNEAQ (reference sequence). Between the trimmed V and J ends, which lost 5 bases and 3 bases, there was a span of 7 bases. CDR3 in amino acids: CASSQPEETQYF. The CDR3 DNA reads as TGTGCCAGCAGCCAACCGGAAGAGACCCAGTACTTC.

The chain couples TRBV7-6 to TRBJ2-7, with 9 bases matching TRBD1. Germline-derived CDR1 and CDR2 are SGHVS and FNYEAQ. The CDR3 length is 17 residues. J lost 0 bases, V lost 4 bases, and 10 bases had no gene match. DNA of the CDR3: TGTGCCAGCAGCTCGACGCCCCGGGACAGGGCCTCCTACGAGCAGTACTTC. This gives the protein CASSSTPRDRASYEQYF.

The chain carries TRBV7-9 and TRBJ1-2; 12 bases are a match to TRBD1. The CDR3 has 15 residues. The germline gives CDR1 SEHNR, CDR2 FQNEAQ (reference sequence). V gave up 3 bases and J gave up 6 bases; unmatched junction bases: 5. In DNA form, the CDR3 reads TGTGCCAGCAGCTTGGCCGGGACAGGGGGCCATGGCTACACCTTC. Translated: CASSLAGTGGHGYTF. The full variable domain, completed using reference TRBV7-9 and TRBJ1-2, is DTGVSQNPRHKITKRGQNVTFRCDPISEHNRLYWYRQTLGQGPEFLTYFQNEAQLEKSRLLSDRFSAERPKGSFSTLEIQRTEQGDSAMYLCASSLAGTGGHGYTFGSGTRLTVV.

V usage is TRBV5-6 and J usage is TRBJ2-2, with 11 bases lining up with TRBD2. Germline CDR1 SGHDT, CDR2 YYEEEE. The CDR3 has 17 amino acids. Trimming cost V 1 base and J 4 bases; bases outside gene matches: 6. The CDR3 reads CASSLTGTSGFTGELFF. CDR3 DNA: TGTGCCAGCAGCTTGACGGGGACTAGCGGATTCACCGGGGAGCTGTTTTTT.

The V and J genes are TRBV18 and TRBJ1-2; D is unresolved. V was shortened by 5 bases and J by 2 bases, with 9 bases between the two germline ends. This CDR3 spans 13 amino acids. The germline V gene encodes CDR1 KGHSH and CDR2 LQKENI. The chain's CDR3 is CASSGGQNYGYTF. The DNA of the CDR3 is TGTGCCAGCTCAGGAGGGCAGAACTATGGCTACACCTTC.

The rearrangement links TRBV5-1 to TRBJ2-5; 8 bases align to TRBD2. The germline V gene has CDR1 SGHRS and CDR2 YFSETQ. The CDR3 totals 13 residues. The V gene end was trimmed by 7 bases and the J gene end by 2 bases; junction bases not matched to a gene: 4. In nucleotides, the CDR3 is TGCGCCAGCTCAGCGGGGGTGCAAGAGACCCAGTACTTC. Encoded protein: CASSAGVQETQYF.

The rearrangement joins TRBV7-9 to TRBJ1-6; maybe TRBD1 (6 bases). Germline V gives CDR1 SEHNR, CDR2 FQNEAQ (reference sequence). The CDR3 is made up of 14 amino acids. The ends were cut back, 4 bases at V and 8 bases at J, with 12 bases in the middle. The CDR3, as DNA: TGTGCCAGCAGCTCCGACAGGACTTATTCACCCCTCCACTTT. Protein: CASSSDRTYSPLHF.

The chain combines TRBV2 with TRBJ2-1; TRBD2 might be the D (6 bases). The V and J ends lost 6 bases and 5 bases respectively, with 23 bases between them. The CDR3 covers 17 residues. The germline V gene encodes CDR1 SNHLY and CDR2 FYNNEI. This CDR3 reads CASRTNLPGARNNEQFF. CDR3 bases: TGTGCCAGCAGAACTAACCTTCCGGGAGCCAGAAACAATGAGCAGTTCTTC.

The chain's CDR3 is CASSSSGGTYNEQFF. CDR3 DNA: TGCGCCAGCAGCTCCAGCGGGGGAACATACAATGAGCAGTTCTTC. The V gene is TRBV5-1, the J gene TRBJ2-1, with 8 positions matching TRBD2. Germline V CDR1 and CDR2: SGHRS, YFSETQ. The CDR3 consists of 15 residues. With V trimmed by 3 bases and J by 4 bases, 6 bases remained unmatched.

J is TRBJ1-3 and V is TRBV18; D ambiguous. The germline V and J ends were trimmed by 3 bases and 0 bases, with 12 bases remaining between them. This CDR3 is built from 16 residues. CDR1 is KGHSH and CDR2 is LQKENI in the germline V gene. CDR3 residues: CASSPSELNSGNTIYF. In DNA, the CDR3 is TGTGCCAGCTCACCCTCGGAGTTAAACTCTGGAAACACCATATATTTT.

This rearrangement joins TRBV9 to TRBJ2-7; D may be TRBD1 (5 bases). CDR3 length: 13 amino acids. From germline, CDR1 is SGDLS and CDR2 YYNGEE. Deletions cut 4 bases from V and 3 bases from J, with 11 bases between. CDR3 protein: CASSLKQGYEQYF. CDR3 sequence (DNA): TGTGCCAGCAGCCTAAAGCAGGGCTACGAGCAGTACTTC.

The chain couples TRBV6-5 to TRBJ2-1; TRBD2 matches at 9 bases. CDR3 length equals 15 residues. Looked up from germline, CDR1 is MNHEY and CDR2 is SVGAGI. J was trimmed by 4 bases and V by 8 bases; bases with no gene match: 9. CDR3 sequence reads: CASCTGTSPYNEQFF. Here the CDR3 DNA reads TGTGCCAGCTGCACCGGGACTAGCCCGTACAATGAGCAGTTCTTC.

The sample holds a few counts of this clone. V usage is TRBV28 and J usage is TRBJ2-5, with TRBD1 matching over 7 bases. The CDR3 runs to 14 residues. Trimming removed 4 bases from V and 3 bases from J; junction bases left unmatched: 5. The V gene's germline CDR1 is MDHEN and CDR2 SYDVKM. For the CDR3, the DNA is TGTGCCAGCAGTTCAGGACAGGAGAAAGAGACCCAGTACTTC. Encoded protein: CASSSGQEKETQYF.

The V and J genes are TRBV28 and TRBJ1-5, with 12 positions matching TRBD1. This CDR3 is 16 amino acids long. The J segment lost 9 bases and the V segment lost 6 bases, leaving 12 bases of the junction unmatched. Germline V gene sequence: CDR1 MDHEN, CDR2 SYDVKM. The CDR3 DNA is TGTGCCAGCAGCCACGGGACAGGGGGCGAATATTGGCCCCAGCATTTT. It translates to CASSHGTGGEYWPQHF.

This clone has only one observation. The genes are TRBV11-2 and TRBJ1-2, with D perhaps TRBD1 (5 bases). Germline CDR1 SGHAT, CDR2 FQNNGV. V lost 1 base to trimming and J lost 4 bases, with 13 bases between them. This CDR3 is 15 amino acids long. CDR3 nucleotides: TGTGCCAGCAGCTTAGTCGGCAGGGAGGTCTATGGCTACACCTTC. Translated, it gives CASSLVGREVYGYTF.

This chain joins TRBV5-4 and TRBJ1-2; 9 positions match TRBD1. The CDR3 extends over 15 amino acids. The germline V gene encodes CDR1 SGHNT and CDR2 YYREEE (reference sequence). The V gene end was trimmed by 0 bases and the J gene end by 8 bases; junction bases not matched to a gene: 8. This chain's CDR3 is CASSLAGQGQYGYTF. The DNA for the CDR3 is TGTGCCAGCAGCTTGGCGGGACAGGGTCAGTACGGCTACACCTTC.

This chain links TRBV11-1 with TRBJ2-2; D remains ambiguous. V lost 3 bases, J lost 4 bases, and 9 bases lay in between. This CDR3 spans 14 amino acids. Germline lookup yields CDR1 SGHAT and CDR2 FQDESV (reference sequence). CDR3 sequence (DNA): TGTGCCAGCAGCTTCCAGTCTTTCACCGGGGAGCTGTTTTTT. Its translation: CASSFQSFTGELFF.

Here the CDR3 DNA reads TGTGCCAGCAGCTTAGTGCTAGCGGGGGGCTACAATGAGCAGTTCTTC. Protein: CASSLVLAGGYNEQFF. The chain is built from TRBV11-2 and TRBJ2-1, with 11 bases that match TRBD2. Germline-derived CDR1 and CDR2 are SGHAT and FQNNGV. V was pared by 1 base and J by 3 bases, with 2 bases of the junction left unmatched. The CDR3 is 16 residues long.